Given below is one T cell receptor (beta chain) in context. Reverse transcribed after extraction, RNA yielded cDNA as the sequencing template. TCRdb keeps only in-frame clones here, not all; method: immunoSEQ multiplex PCR. Among approximately 100,000 clones listed, approximately 58% were seen once. Germline CDR1 SGHTA, CDR2 FQGTGA. The CDR3 spans 13 residues. V was clipped by 7 bases and J by 8 bases, with 14 bases between them. This record belongs to a study of CD8+ T cells in alopecia areata. The genes are TRBV7-3 and TRBJ2-2, with no clear D. The clonotype comes from a human donor in good health. Sequenced sample: CD4+ T cells sorted from blood. The CDR3 nucleotides read TGTGCCAGCAATTCCCCCCCTTCTGGGGAGCTGTTTTTT. Translating gives CASNSPPSGELFF.